What follows is one T cell receptor (beta chain) and its context. The protocol was immunoSEQ multiplex PCR, while the TCRdb copy is restricted to in-frame clones and leaves out a portion. The sample shows about 200,000 clones, 83% of them seen only once. The data are from a study of blood T cell repertoires in COVID-19. This CDR3 region has 12 residues. CDR1 LNHDA and CDR2 SQIVND come from the germline V gene (reference sequence). The V gene end was trimmed by 6 bases and the J gene end by 8 bases; junction bases not matched to a gene: 5. Participant reports of clinical history set cohort assignment. The sequence was obtained from a woman aged 45 to 65 who had been exposed to COVID-19. Sequenced sample: PBMCs or T cells enriched from blood (not recorded which). The rearrangement joins TRBV19 to TRBJ1-2; 8 nucleotides line up with TRBD1. CDR3 DNA sequence: TGTGCCAGTAGGGACAGGGCTTTAGGCTACACCTTC. This gives the protein CASRDRALGYTF.